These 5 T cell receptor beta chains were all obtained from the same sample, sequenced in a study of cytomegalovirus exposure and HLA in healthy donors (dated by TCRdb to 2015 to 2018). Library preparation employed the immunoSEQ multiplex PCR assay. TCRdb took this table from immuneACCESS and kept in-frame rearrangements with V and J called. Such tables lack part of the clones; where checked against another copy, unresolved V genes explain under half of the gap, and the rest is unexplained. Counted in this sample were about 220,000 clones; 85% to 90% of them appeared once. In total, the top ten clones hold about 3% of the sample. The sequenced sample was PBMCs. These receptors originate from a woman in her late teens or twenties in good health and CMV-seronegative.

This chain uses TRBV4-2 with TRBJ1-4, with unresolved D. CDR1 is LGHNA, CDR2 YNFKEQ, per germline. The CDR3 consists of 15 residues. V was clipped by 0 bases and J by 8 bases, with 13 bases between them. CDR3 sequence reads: CASSQDSLQSEKLFF. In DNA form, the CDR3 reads TGTGCCAGCAGCCAAGATTCGTTACAATCCGAAAAACTGTTTTTT.

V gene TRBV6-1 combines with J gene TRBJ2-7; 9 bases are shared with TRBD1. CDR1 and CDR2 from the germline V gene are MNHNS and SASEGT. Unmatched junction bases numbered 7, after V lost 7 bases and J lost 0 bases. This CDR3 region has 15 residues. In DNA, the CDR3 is TGTGCCAGCAACGCCGGGACAGGGAGCTCCTACGAGCAGTACTTC. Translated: CASNAGTGSSYEQYF.

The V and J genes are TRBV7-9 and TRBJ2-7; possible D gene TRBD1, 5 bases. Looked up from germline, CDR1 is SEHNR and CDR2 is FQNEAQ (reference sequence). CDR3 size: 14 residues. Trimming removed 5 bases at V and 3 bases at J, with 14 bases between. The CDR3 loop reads CASSHPRQIYEQYF. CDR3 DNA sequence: TGTGCCAGCAGCCACCCACGACAGATCTACGAGCAGTACTTC.

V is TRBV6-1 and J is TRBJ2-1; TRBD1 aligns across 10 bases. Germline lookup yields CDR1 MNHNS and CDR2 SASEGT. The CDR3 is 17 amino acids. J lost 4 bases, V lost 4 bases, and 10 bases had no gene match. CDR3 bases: TGTGCCAGCAGTGCCAACCTCGGGACAGGGGAATACAATGAGCAGTTCTTC. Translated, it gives CASSANLGTGEYNEQFF.

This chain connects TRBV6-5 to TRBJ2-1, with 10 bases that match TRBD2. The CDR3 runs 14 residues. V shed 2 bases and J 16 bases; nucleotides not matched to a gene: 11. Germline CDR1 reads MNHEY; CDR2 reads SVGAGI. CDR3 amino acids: CASSYGLAVPTRFF. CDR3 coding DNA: TGTGCCAGCAGTTACGGACTAGCGGTACCTACGCGTTTCTTC.